These 15 T cell receptor beta chains were sequenced from one sample in a study of patients and donors after allogeneic stem cell transplantation. TCRdb reprocessed the RT-PCR reads with MiXCR, giving one entry per CDR3 protein. The repertoire holds roughly 200,000 distinct CDR3 sequences, with more than 35% as singletons. Sequenced sample: blood, either unsorted or a sorted T cell fraction (not recorded which). The source of these receptors is a human donor who was either an allogeneic HSCT recipient or a stem cell or donor lymphocyte infusion donor (not recorded which). It is not recorded whose cells these are; they may come from a transplant donor.

This clonotype was counted a few times. CDR3 sequence: CASSRTNWEDIQYF. For the CDR3, the DNA is TGTGCCAGCAGCAGGACAAACTGGGAAGACATTCAGTACTTC. The chain carries TRBV5-6 and TRBJ2-4, with D possibly matching TRBD1 (5 bases). The length of the CDR3 is 14 residues. From germline, CDR1 is SGHDT and CDR2 YYEEEE. V shed 4 bases and J shed 8 bases, with 16 bases lying between them.

A few counts support this clonotype. The chain has TRBV7-8 and TRBJ1-5, with no clear D. Germline V CDR1 and CDR2: SGHVS, FQNEAQ. The germline V and J ends were trimmed by 3 bases and 4 bases, with 13 bases remaining between them. This CDR3 is 15 amino acids long. The CDR3 sequence: CASSFSGRINQPQHF. As DNA, the CDR3 is TGTGCCAGCAGCTTTTCTGGCCGGATTAATCAGCCCCAGCATTTT.

This clonotype has a handful of counts. The V and J genes are TRBV7-2 and TRBJ1-1; no reliable D call. There are 13 residues in the CDR3. The germline CDR1 and CDR2 sequences are SGHTA and FQGNSA. Deletions cut 5 bases from V and 1 base from J, with 8 bases between. The CDR3 region is CASSLQKNTEAFF. CDR3 nucleotides: TGTGCCAGCAGCCTACAGAAGAACACTGAAGCTTTCTTT.

This chain's CDR3 is CAISERDRGTDTQYF. In nucleotides, the CDR3 is TGTGCCATCAGTGAGCGTGACAGGGGCACAGATACGCAGTATTTT. The chain employs TRBV10-3 and TRBJ2-3, with TRBD1 identical over 7 bases. Unmatched junction bases numbered 3, after V lost 2 bases and J lost 1 base. This CDR3 has 15 residues. The germline V gene encodes CDR1 ENHRY and CDR2 SYGVKD.

The chain uses TRBV10-3 and TRBJ2-7, with 13 bases that match TRBD2. Germline CDR1 reads ENHRY; CDR2 reads SYGVKD. After removal of 10 bases from V and 8 bases from J, the junction contained 8 bases not matched to a gene. This CDR3 is built from 13 residues. The DNA of the CDR3 is TGTGCCACGACTAGCGGGGGGCCCAGGCAGCAGTACTTC. Its protein is CATTSGGPRQQYF.

This rearrangement joins TRBV2 to TRBJ2-3; no reliable D call. CDR3 length: 16 amino acids. Germline CDR1 SNHLY, CDR2 FYNNEI. V was clipped by 6 bases and J by 0 bases, with 16 bases between them. CDR3 DNA: TGTGCCAGCAGGAGGCGACTCTTCCTTAGCACAGATACGCAGTATTTT. Translated: CASRRRLFLSTDTQYF.

The CDR3 nucleotides are TGTGCCAGCTGTCAGGGTTGGGCCACTGAAGCTTTCTTT. Its protein product is CASCQGWATEAFF. V gene TRBV12-3 or TRBV12-4 combines with J gene TRBJ1-1, with D possibly being TRBD1 (5 bases). The CDR3 has 13 residues. Trimming cost V 8 bases and J 4 bases, with 14 bases left between them.

In its sample, this clonotype was seen a few times. Here the CDR3 DNA reads TGTGCCATCAGAGACAGGGGCCTTACTGAAGCTTTCTTT. It is translated as CAIRDRGLTEAFF. The V gene is TRBV10-3, the J gene TRBJ1-1; the match to TRBD1 covers 8 bases. The length of the CDR3 is 13 residues. Trimming at V came to 6 bases and at J to 5 bases, leaving 5 bases not matched to a gene. Germline lookup yields CDR1 ENHRY and CDR2 SYGVKD.

CDR3 region: CASSLAIGPGANVLTF. The CDR3 DNA is TGCGCCAGCAGCTTGGCCATAGGGCCTGGGGCCAACGTCCTGACTTTC. The rearrangement uses TRBV5-1 and TRBJ2-6; the D is unclear. Germline V gene lookup returns CDR1 SGHRS and CDR2 YFSETQ. The CDR3 runs 16 residues. V lost 0 bases and J lost 2, with 9 bases in between.

CDR3 nucleotide sequence: TGTGCCATCAGTGATCGCGACCCCGAGGGAGGAAACACCATATATTTT. Amino acid sequence: CAISDRDPEGGNTIYF. The chain recombines TRBV10-3 with TRBJ1-3; D is unclear. This CDR3 comprises 16 residues. Germline CDR1 is ENHRY and CDR2 is SYGVKD. Trimming took 3 bases from V and 4 from J, leaving 16 bases between them.

The table lists this clonotype with a few counts. The CDR3 loop reads CASSLGLGVTETQYF. Here the CDR3 DNA reads TGTGCCAGCAGCTTAGGTCTTGGGGTTACAGAGACCCAGTACTTC. The chain carries TRBV13 and TRBJ2-5; D is ambiguous. Trimming shortened V by 0 bases and J by 4 bases, and 12 bases separated the two germline ends. The V gene's germline CDR1 is PRHDT and CDR2 FYEKMQ (reference sequence). This CDR3 region has 15 residues. Using reference TRBV13 and TRBJ2-5 for the parts outside the CDR3, the full variable domain is AAGVIQSPRHLIKEKRETATLKCYPIPRHDTVYWYQQGPGQDPQFLISFYEKMQSDKGSIPDRFSAQQFSDYHSELNMSSLELGDSALYFCASSLGLGVTETQYFGPGTRLLVL.

This clonotype was observed a handful of times. The genes are TRBV27 and TRBJ1-5; possibly TRBD1 for D (5 bases). Trimming left V 2 bases short and J 5 bases short, with 10 bases between. CDR1 and CDR2 from the germline V gene are MNHEY and SMNVEV (reference sequence). The CDR3 sequence is 14 residues long. The CDR3 reads CASSLRGPHQPQHF. The CDR3 DNA follows: TGTGCCAGCAGTTTACGGGGACCCCATCAGCCCCAGCATTTT.

The sample holds a few counts of this clonotype. The CDR3 DNA reads TGTGCCATCAGCAAAGACTCCTATAATTCACCCCTCCACTTT. Translation: CAISKDSYNSPLHF. The chain employs TRBV10-3 and TRBJ1-6; no firm D call. The V end lost 6 bases, the J end lost 0 bases, and 6 bases lay between the germline ends. Germline values: CDR1 ENHRY, CDR2 SYGVKD. This CDR3 has 14 amino acids.

The chain has TRBV5-1 and TRBJ1-3, with D possibly TRBD1 on 6 matching bases. Trimming removed 4 bases at V and 4 bases at J, with 15 bases between. This CDR3 is built from 15 residues. Germline V CDR1 and CDR2: SGHRS, YFSETQ. The CDR3 here is CASSLLGGAGNTIYF. CDR3 in DNA: TGCGCCAGCAGCCTCCTGGGGGGCGCGGGAAACACCATATATTTT. The variable domain in full, completed from reference TRBV5-1 and TRBJ1-3, reads KAGVTQTPRYLIKTRGQQVTLSCSPISGHRSVSWYQQTPGQGLQFLFEYFSETQRNKGNFPGRFSGRQFSNSRSEMNVSTLELGDSALYLCASSLLGGAGNTIYFGEGSWLTVV.

This clonotype has more than one count but fewer than ten. CDR3 in DNA: TGCGCCAGCAGCCAAGGCGGACAGGACAATCAAGAGACCCAGTACTTC. Amino acids: CASSQGGQDNQETQYF. This chain uses TRBV4-3 with TRBJ2-5; 7 bases map to TRBD1. Germline-derived CDR1 and CDR2 are LGHNA and YSLEER. J lost 2 bases, V lost 1 base, and 7 bases had no gene match. The CDR3 loop spans 16 amino acids.